One T cell receptor (beta chain) is described in this entry. There are many counts of this clonotype. Its antigen has not been determined. Base-call qualities are not available, and no considerably larger clone is one nucleotide away. The data stem from a study of T cells after yellow fever vaccination (dated by TCRdb to about 2019). A note on the overall study: The SMART-Seq v4 Ultra Low Input RNA kit was used to prepare libraries from fractions with low cell numbers. Bulk PBMC replicates and cell subsets were isolated from blood drawn at multiple timepoints before and after both primary and secondary immunization. Bulk TCR alpha and beta repertoires were sequenced longitudinally to track T-cell clones before and after primary and booster YFV17D yellow fever vaccination. Two healthy male donors, one aged 18 to 29 and one aged 30 to 40 years, made up the cohort.

The full study reports these points: Computational filtering was required because FACS-sorted repertoires could contain abundant contaminating clonotypes from the bulk population. Compared with the primary T-cell response, the secondary T-cell response was weaker but faster, peaking on day 5 rather than day 15. After the booster, most of the clones that had expanded following primary vaccination were detected again (around 95% of CD4 and around 88% of CD8), which suggests that memory was broadly maintained. Because only two donors were included in the study, the extent to which the findings can be generalized is limited. A small fraction of clonotypes showed up in both the CD4 and CD8 compartments, probably as a result of convergent recombination.

TCR cDNA was synthesized by 5'RACE template switching, which introduced a universal primer site and unique molecular identifiers. cDNA synthesis was primed from both the TCR alpha and TCR beta constant segments. Two PCR steps were used to amplify libraries, with sample barcodes and sequencing adapters being added in the second step. Sequencing of libraries was done on Illumina HiSeq 2500 (2x100 bp) or NovaSeq (2x150 bp). The original pipeline was this. Reads were demultiplexed and collapsed into UMI consensus sequences with MIGEC, and V(D)J alignment was performed with MiXCR. Using edgeR on replicate PBMC samples, clonotypes were called vaccine-responding if FDR was below 0.01 and the log2 fold change was above 5 up to day 15. Bulk clonotypes were assigned CD4 or CD8 identity according to which sequenced CD4 or CD8 repertoire held them at higher abundance. TCRdb handled the public reads itself, with Q25 trimming in fastp and clone calling in MiXCR, and kept productive beta chains. CDR3 protein sequences are deduplicated, and each keeps its most common genes and DNA. V and J calls and clone size were set by TCRdb, not the authors. For this sample the table gives 450,000 to 650,000 distinct CDR3 sequences, of which approximately 15% were detected only once. The ten largest clones take up roughly 13% of the sample.

The meaning of the sample's treatment or condition label: live attenuated yellow fever vaccine strain. Two biological replicates of bulk PBMCs were collected at each blood-draw timepoint. PBMCs were isolated from peripheral blood using a standard Ficoll-Paque protocol. TriZol was used to extract RNA from bulk PBMCs, from CD4 and CD8 fractions, and from dextramer-positive and dextramer-negative fractions. The CDR3 runs 13 amino acids, cysteine and phenylalanine included. Left in the record is the CDR3 DNA by itself, 39 bases read in frame from the first base. Based on the germline V gene, the CDR1 and CDR2 sequences are LGHNA and YSLEER. A distance of 4 bases separates the germline ends of V and J, which lose 0 bases and 4 bases respectively.

This receptor was obtained from a man between 25 and 39 years old who received the YFV17D yellow fever vaccine. The specimen was PBMCs, collected on the day of the yellow fever booster vaccination. Recombination connected TRBV4-3 to TRBJ1-5, with the D segment identity uncertain. The base sequence is TGCGCCAGCAGCCAAGATGGAAATCAGCCCCAGCATTTT. Its amino acids are CASSQDGNQPQHF.